This T cell receptor beta chain was retrieved from a study of T cells in Graves' hyperthyroidism and ophthalmopathy. This clonotype showed up just once. Template material for amplifying TCR beta CDR3 regions consisted of RNA transcripts. First-round RT-PCR with HTBI primers amplified the TCR CDR3 region. TCRdb used MiXCR to reprocess the multiplex PCR reads, holding one entry per CDR3 protein. The sample includes hundreds of thousands of distinct CDR3 sequences, roughly 50% of them seen just once. The J segment lost 4 bases and the V segment lost 3 bases, leaving 14 bases of the junction unmatched. Germline loops: CDR1 SEHNR, CDR2 FQNEAQ (reference sequence). This CDR3 is 17 amino acids long.

Sequenced: peripheral blood or thyroid tissue (not recorded which). The clonotype originates from a woman aged 18-30 years with Graves' hyperthyroidism. The chain has TRBV7-9 and TRBJ1-1; 7 nucleotides match TRBD1. CDR3 bases: TGTGCCAGCAGCTTCAAGAGCCTCGGCAGGGGGGGCACTGAAGCTTTCTTT. Translation gives CASSFKSLGRGGTEAFF.